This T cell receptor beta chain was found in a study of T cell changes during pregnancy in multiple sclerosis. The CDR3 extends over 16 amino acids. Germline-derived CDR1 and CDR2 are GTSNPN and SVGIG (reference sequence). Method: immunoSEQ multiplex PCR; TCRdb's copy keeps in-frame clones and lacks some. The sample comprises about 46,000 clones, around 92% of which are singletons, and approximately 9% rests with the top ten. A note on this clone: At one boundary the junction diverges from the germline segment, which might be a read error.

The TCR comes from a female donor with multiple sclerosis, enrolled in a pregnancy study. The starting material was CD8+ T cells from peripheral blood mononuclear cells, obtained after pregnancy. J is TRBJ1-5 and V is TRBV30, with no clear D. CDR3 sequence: CVWSVSSSFSGQPQHF. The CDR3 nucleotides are TGTGTCTGGAGTGTCTCATCATCATTTTCGGGGCAGCCCCAGCATTTT. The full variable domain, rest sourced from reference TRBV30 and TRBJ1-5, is SQTIHQWPATLVQPVGSPLSLECTVEGTSNPNLYWYRQAAGRGLQLLFYSVGIGQISSEVPQNLSASRPQDRQFILSSKKLLLSDSGFYLCVWSVSSSFSGQPQHFGDGTRLSIL.